Each of the 9 T cell receptor beta chains below was sequenced from the same sample in a study of tumor-infiltrating lymphocytes in primary liver carcinoma. Production of TCR beta cDNA used approximately 480 ng total RNA together with a constant-region primer. TCR beta libraries came from three nested multiplex PCR rounds using slightly modified ARM-PCR. The opening two PCR rounds, around 11 cycles each, paired TRBV1-TRBV30 forward primers with a C-beta reverse primer. TCRdb analysed the multiplex PCR reads with MiXCR anew, one entry per CDR3 protein. The table shows about 200,000 distinct CDR3 sequences, with around four fifths occurring only once. Co-extraction of both nucleic acids (RNA and DNA) used about 17-33 mg of unsorted bulk tissue. The sequenced sample consisted of tumor tissue from primary liver carcinoma. These receptors were collected from a man aged 40-55 years with primary liver carcinoma and hepatitis B virus infection.

On this clonotype: One junction end does not reproduce the germline sequence, and a read error may be involved. The rearrangement uses TRBV5-1 and TRBJ2-6; D uncertain. Germline V lookup: CDR1 SGHRS, CDR2 YFSETQ. This CDR3 spans 14 amino acids. The CDR3 sequence: CVSSLGSGANVLTF. For the CDR3, the DNA is TGCGTCAGCAGCTTGGGGTCTGGGGCCAACGTCCTGACTTTC.

The chain uses TRBV4-2 and TRBJ2-7, with D tentatively TRBD1 or TRBD2 (5 bases each). The CDR3 extends over 15 amino acids. In germline, CDR1 is LGHNA, CDR2 YNFKEQ. With 4 bases removed from V and 1 base from J, the gap between germline ends came to 14 bases. The CDR3 region is CASSLFGANSYEQYF. The CDR3 DNA reads TGTGCCAGCAGCCTATTCGGGGCCAATTCCTACGAGCAGTACTTC.

Remarks on this clonotype: The junction differs from germline at one of its ends, possibly a read error. J is TRBJ2-7 and V is TRBV29-1, with TRBD1 identical over 7 bases. This CDR3 region has 14 residues. Germline V gene sequence: CDR1 SQVTM, CDR2 ANQGSEA. The CDR3 loop reads CSVQVLGGEGEQYF. The CDR3 nucleotides read TGCAGCGTACAAGTTTTAGGGGGCGAGGGCGAGCAATACTTC.

As regards this clonotype: At one end the junction does not follow the germline gene, possibly because of a read error. This chain joins TRBV28 and TRBJ2-1, with 11 bases matching TRBD2. CDR1 and CDR2 (germline): MDHEN, SYDVKM. The CDR3 has 13 amino acids. The DNA for the CDR3 is TGTGCCAACAGCCTCGGGACTAGCGGTGAGCAGCTCTTC. Translating it yields CANSLGTSGEQLF. Using reference TRBV28 and TRBJ2-1 for the parts outside the CDR3, the full variable domain is DVKVTQSSRYLVKRTGEKVFLECVQDMDHENMFWYRQDPGLGLRLIYFSYDVKMKEKGDIPEGYSVSREKKERFSLILESASTNQTSMYLCANSLGTSGEQLFGPGTRLTVL.

Note on this clonotype: The CDR3 end shows no conserved phenylalanine or tryptophan, and so a read error is likely. The chain uses TRBV6-1 and TRBJ2-1; maybe TRBD2 (6 bases). From germline, CDR1 is MNHNS and CDR2 SASEGT. There are 14 residues in the CDR3. Trimming took off 8 bases at V and 0 bases at J, with 11 bases between the two ends. The CDR3 loop reads CASELGGSYNEQFI. For the CDR3, the DNA is TGTGCCAGCGAGTTGGGGGGCTCCTACAATGAGCAGTTCATC.

Remarks on this clonotype: The CDR3 does not end in the conserved phenylalanine or tryptophan, so this is likely a read error. The chain joins TRBV29-1 to TRBJ2-3; possible D gene TRBD2, 6 bases. This CDR3 spans 13 amino acids. Germline CDR1 reads SQVTM; CDR2 reads ANQGSEA. The CDR3 DNA reads TGCAGTGTTTTACGCGGGAACACAGATACGCAGTATTTG. It translates to CSVLRGNTDTQYL.

Comment on this clonotype: The junction and the germline gene differ at one end; a read error may be behind it. The rearrangement links TRBV6-1 to TRBJ2-2, with 8 positions matching TRBD1. From germline, CDR1 is MNHNS and CDR2 SASEGT. CDR3 length: 12 amino acids. The CDR3 sequence is CVSRQGNGELFF. CDR3 bases: TGTGTCAGCAGACAGGGGAATGGGGAGCTGTTTTTT.

With respect to this clonotype: The final CDR3 position lacks the conserved phenylalanine or tryptophan, pointing to a likely read error. It is unclear where the CDR3 begins or ends on the DNA, so no DNA is shown, and the CDR3 is as TCRdb lists it. CDR3 protein: CSVRTSGSWTETQYL. The chain uses TRBV29-1 and TRBJ2-5; TRBD2 is the table's D call, not checked against the DNA. Germline assignment: CDR1 SQVTM and CDR2 ANQGSEA. Termini included, the CDR3 measures 15 amino acids.

Regarding this clonotype: This may come from a read error, since a much larger clone is one base off. V and J are TRBV28 and TRBJ1-5; D uncertain. This CDR3 comprises 14 residues. Germline V gene data show CDR1 as MDHEN and CDR2 as SYDVKM. The CDR3 protein is CGSNLGDGNQPQHF. In nucleotides, the CDR3 is TGTGGCAGCAACCTCGGCGACGGCAATCAGCCCCAGCATTTT. Together with reference TRBV28 and TRBJ1-5, the CDR3 gives the full variable domain: DVKVTQSSRYLVKRTGEKVFLECVQDMDHENMFWYRQDPGLGLRLIYFSYDVKMKEKGDIPEGYSVSREKKERFSLILESASTNQTSMYLCGSNLGDGNQPQHFGDGTRLSIL.